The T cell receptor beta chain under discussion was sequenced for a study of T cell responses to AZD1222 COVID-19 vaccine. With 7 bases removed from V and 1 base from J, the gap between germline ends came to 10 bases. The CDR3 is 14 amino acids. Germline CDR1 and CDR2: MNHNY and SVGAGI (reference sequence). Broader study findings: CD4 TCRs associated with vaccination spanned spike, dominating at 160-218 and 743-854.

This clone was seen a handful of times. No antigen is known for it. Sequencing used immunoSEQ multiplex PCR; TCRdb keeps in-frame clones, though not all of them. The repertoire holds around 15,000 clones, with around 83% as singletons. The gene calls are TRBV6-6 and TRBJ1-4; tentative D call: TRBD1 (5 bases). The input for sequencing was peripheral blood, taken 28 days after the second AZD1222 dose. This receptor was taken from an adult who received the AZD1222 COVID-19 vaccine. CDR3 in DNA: TGTGCCAGCATTCCCGGGGGAACTAATGAAAAACTGTTTTTT. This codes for CASIPGGTNEKLFF.